This is a list of T cell receptor beta chains from one sample in a study of T cells after yellow fever vaccination. One entry per CDR3 protein results from TCRdb running MiXCR on the 5' RACE reads. The sample has some 550,000 distinct CDR3 sequences; less than 20% are singletons. This material consisted of PBMCs, taken 15 days after the yellow fever booster vaccination. The receptors derive from a young man who received the YFV17D yellow fever vaccine. Each CDR3 is given without its conserved first and last residue. Each record gives: CDR3 length, J gene, V gene, CDR3 protein.

12 TRBJ2-3 TRBV7-2 ASSNSGSINTQY
9 TRBJ2-1 TRBV24-1 AVERDNEQF
11 TRBJ2-3 TRBV24-1 ATMDENTDTQY
13 TRBJ2-6 TRBV7-2 ASSSLGGGANVLT
13 TRBJ2-1 TRBV7-2 ASSLEGLAPNEQF
12 TRBJ1-2 TRBV30 AWKNRGQRYGYT
12 TRBJ2-2 TRBV6-2/TRBV6-3 ASPPARHTGELF
12 TRBJ1-1 TRBV7-9 ASSFGQKNTEAF
11 TRBJ2-3 TRBV7-2 ASSTTPPDTQY
13 TRBJ1-4 TRBV20-1 SARHESATNEKLF
12 TRBJ2-7 TRBV30 AWTAREGFHEQY
8 TRBJ2-3 TRBV2 ASSGYTQY
13 TRBJ2-7 TRBV18 ASSPGAGGDYEQY
12 TRBJ2-3 TRBV20-1 SARQISSTDTQY
14 TRBJ2-1 TRBV12-3/TRBV12-4 ASSFRSGSIYNEQF
11 TRBJ1-5 TRBV10-2 ASSEAVGQPQH
12 TRBJ2-1 TRBV7-8 ASSATGTEDEQF
13 TRBJ2-2 TRBV10-2 ASRLGQGNTGELF
12 TRBJ2-5 TRBV7-2 ASSFGRWKETQY
8 TRBJ2-7 TRBV29-1 SVASDEQY
14 TRBJ2-4 TRBV5-1 ASSLGGWTLKNIQY
11 TRBJ2-1 TRBV6-1 ASSLAFRGRQF
12 TRBJ2-7 TRBV15 ATSRARGQGEQY
15 TRBJ2-7 TRBV19 ASSSLDLLAGQYEQY
13 TRBJ2-3 TRBV24-1 ATSDFEGRTDTQY
11 TRBJ2-7 TRBV29-1 SAAPTGSYEQY
16 TRBJ2-5 TRBV11-1 ASSLAPYGTSVQETQY
12 TRBJ2-1 TRBV20-1 SASGQAAGNEQF
13 TRBJ2-7 TRBV5-1 ASSFDLAGRYEQY
11 TRBJ2-7 TRBV12-3/TRBV12-4 ASSFPPNYEQY
14 TRBJ2-7 TRBV5-1 ASSLAAASKPYEQY
11 TRBJ1-2 TRBV6-2/TRBV6-3 ASSSPGNYGYT
15 TRBJ2-1 TRBV27 ASSFSAGAPSYNEQF
13 TRBJ2-1 TRBV5-6 ASSRTGGFRNEQF
13 TRBJ2-2 TRBV24-1 ATSLTGAGTGELF
13 TRBJ2-1 TRBV7-2 ASSLQILAGGEQF
12 TRBJ2-5 TRBV6-2/TRBV6-3 ASSYPSTPETQY
13 TRBJ2-7 TRBV9 ASSRTGQNLYEQY
13 TRBJ1-3 TRBV20-1 SARDPRDGRNTIY
14 TRBJ2-5 TRBV5-1 ASSLEGSLPQETQY
14 TRBJ1-4 TRBV19 ASSITRGKTNEKLF
14 TRBJ2-1 TRBV4-3 ASSPFVSGGYNEQF
9 TRBJ2-7 TRBV6-2/TRBV6-3 ASSYARRQY
12 TRBJ2-2 TRBV6-1 ATTTSGSTGELF